A single sample is the source of the 26 T cell receptor beta chains below, sequenced in a study of T cells in localized non-small cell lung cancer. Measured with immunoSEQ multiplex PCR; TCRdb has only the in-frame clones, and not every one. The profile shows around 1,800 clones, around 24% of them singletons. The specimen was normal lung tissue next to the tumor, collected before any cancer treatment. The receptors come from a female donor aged 60 or older with stage II lung adenocarcinoma.

Relative to its sample, this clone is medium-sized. The chain joins TRBV6-8 to TRBJ2-7; D gene uncertain. The CDR3 runs 13 residues. Trimming removed 2 bases at V and 6 bases at J, with 11 bases between. Per the germline V gene, CDR1 is MNHGY and CDR2 is SAAAGT. CDR3 residues: CASSYLLRSEQYF. The CDR3 bases are TGTGCCAGCAGTTACCTACTCAGGAGCGAGCAGTACTTC.

Of note for this clone: The same CDR3 also results from other DNA sequences found in this sample. This chain links TRBV28 with TRBJ1-5; D unclear. Germline lookup yields CDR1 MDHEN and CDR2 SYDVKM. Trimming removed 3 bases from V and 4 bases from J, with 7 bases in between. There are 13 residues in the CDR3. CDR3 nucleotide sequence: TGTGCCAGCAGTTTGTCGGGAAATCAGCCCCAGCATTTT. Protein product: CASSLSGNQPQHF.

This clone came up once. The chain links TRBV19 to TRBJ2-7; 10 positions match TRBD2. The trim removed 5 bases at V and 4 bases at J, leaving 5 bases unmatched. Per the germline V gene, CDR1 is LNHDA and CDR2 is SQIVND (reference sequence). This CDR3 comprises 14 residues. This CDR3 is CASSPLAGVYEQYF. As DNA, the CDR3 is TGTGCCAGTAGTCCGCTAGCGGGAGTTTACGAGCAGTACTTC.

The CDR3 spells CASRGLASNIQYF. Written as DNA, the CDR3 is TGTGCCTCAAGGGGGCTAGCGTCGAACATTCAGTACTTC. The chain joins TRBV19 to TRBJ2-4, with a weak D call TRBD1 (7 bases). V lost 11 bases and J 7 bases, leaving 18 bases between the germline ends. This CDR3 is built from 13 residues. CDR1 and CDR2 (germline): LNHDA, SQIVND (reference sequence).

The chain uses TRBV19 and TRBJ1-2; no reliable D call. The ends were cut back, 6 bases at V and 3 bases at J, with 11 bases in the middle. Per the germline V gene, CDR1 is LNHDA and CDR2 is SQIVND (reference sequence). The CDR3 length is 13 residues. As DNA, the CDR3 is TGTGCCAGTAGAAAGGCAGGCGACTATGGCTACACCTTC. This encodes CASRKAGDYGYTF.

This clone was seen only a few times. The chain combines TRBV11-3 with TRBJ2-5; TRBD2 agrees at 11 bases. From germline, CDR1 is SGHNT and CDR2 YENEEA. The CDR3 extends over 15 amino acids. Trimming removed 3 bases from V and 2 bases from J; junction bases left unmatched: 2. The DNA for the CDR3 is TGTGCCAGCAGCTTGGGACTAGCGGAACAAGAGACCCAGTACTTC. Protein sequence: CASSLGLAEQETQYF.

The chain employs TRBV11-1 and TRBJ2-5; tentative D call: TRBD2 (6 bases). There are 14 residues in the CDR3. The V end lost 7 bases, the J end lost 2 bases, and 14 bases lay between the germline ends. Germline assignment: CDR1 SGHAT and CDR2 FQDESV (reference sequence). CDR3 in DNA: TGTGCCAGCATCATAGGAGGGTTTCAAGAGACCCAGTACTTC. Translated, it gives CASIIGGFQETQYF.

For the CDR3, the DNA is TGTGCCAGCAGGGCCTCCGGGTCCCCAACTTACCAGTTCTTC. As protein: CASRASGSPTYQFF. J is TRBJ2-1 and V is TRBV11-3, with D unresolved. The germline V and J ends were trimmed by 6 bases and 13 bases, with 22 bases remaining between them. Germline V gene data show CDR1 as SGHNT and CDR2 as YENEEA. This CDR3 is built from 14 residues.

J is TRBJ2-3 and V is TRBV15; the D gene is possibly TRBD1 (5 bases). The CDR3 covers 15 residues. V lost 8 bases, J lost 5 bases, and 20 bases lay in between. The germline CDR1 and CDR2 sequences are LNHNV and YYDKDF (reference sequence). Here the CDR3 reads CATARPPGNGDTQYF. CDR3 sequence (DNA): TGTGCCACCGCCCGGCCGCCAGGGAATGGAGATACGCAGTATTTT.

This clone was detected a few times. The chain couples TRBV6-8 to TRBJ1-1, with no clear D. Between the trimmed V and J ends, which lost 5 bases and 1 base, there was a span of 8 bases. CDR3 length equals 13 residues. Germline CDR1 and CDR2: MNHGY and SAAAGT. The CDR3 region has the DNA TGTGCCAGCAGTGTATCAGAGAACACTGAAGCTTTCTTT. Its translation is CASSVSENTEAFF.

This clone was counted between two and nine times. The chain uses TRBV6-8 and TRBJ1-2, with no clear D. V was trimmed by 5 bases and J by 3 bases, leaving 7 bases between them. The CDR3 contains 12 residues. Germline-derived CDR1 and CDR2 are MNHGY and SAAAGT. CDR3 residues: CASSEMHYGYTF. The CDR3 region has the DNA TGTGCCAGCAGTGAGATGCACTATGGCTACACCTTC.

V usage is TRBV18 and J usage is TRBJ2-6; weak D call: TRBD1 (5 bases). Trimming removed 4 bases at V and 6 bases at J, with 7 bases between. In germline, CDR1 is KGHSH, CDR2 LQKENI. The CDR3 runs 13 residues. CDR3 in DNA: TGTGCCAGCTCACTGACAGAGGCCAACGTCCTGACTTTC. Its protein is CASSLTEANVLTF.

This clone appeared a few times. The genes are TRBV18 and TRBJ1-2, with D unclear. CDR1 KGHSH and CDR2 LQKENI come from the germline V gene. The ends were cut back, 2 bases at V and 4 bases at J, with 11 bases in the middle. The CDR3 runs 14 residues. The chain's CDR3 is CASSPGPEAYGYTF. The CDR3 bases are TGTGCCAGCTCACCAGGGCCGGAGGCCTATGGCTACACCTTC.

V gene TRBV28 combines with J gene TRBJ1-2, with D perhaps matching TRBD1 (5 bases). The CDR3 consists of 17 residues. The ends were cut back, 3 bases at V and 6 bases at J, with 23 bases in the middle. CDR1 and CDR2 (germline): MDHEN, SYDVKM. In DNA, the CDR3 is TGTGCCAGCAGTTTGCCCAGGGTCCCCACTGACTCCAATGGCTACACCTTC. Protein: CASSLPRVPTDSNGYTF.

The rearrangement joins TRBV6-8 to TRBJ1-2, with D uncertain. CDR1 is MNHGY, CDR2 SAAAGT, per germline. The ends were cut back, 11 bases at V and 8 bases at J, with 21 bases in the middle. The CDR3 runs 13 residues. The CDR3 DNA reads as TGTGCCGTCGAACGTTTGGGATTAGGGGGCTACACCTTC. Protein product: CAVERLGLGGYTF.

The V gene is TRBV18, the J gene TRBJ2-7; 13 nucleotides align to TRBD2. The CDR3 has 15 amino acids. Germline assignment: CDR1 KGHSH and CDR2 LQKENI. Losses at the gene ends were 3 bases for V and 7 bases for J; bases not matched to a gene: 6. The CDR3 protein is CASSPDRGLAGEQYF. CDR3 coding DNA: TGTGCCAGCTCACCGGATAGGGGACTAGCGGGGGAGCAGTACTTC.

This clone was counted once. The junction and the germline gene differ at one end; a read error may be behind it. The chain uses TRBV19 and TRBJ2-6, with D tentatively TRBD1 or TRBD2 (5 bases each). The CDR3 has 15 amino acids. Germline CDR1 and CDR2: LNHDA and SQIVND (reference sequence). The CDR3 protein is CASSIEQAGADVLTF. The DNA of the CDR3 is TGTGCCAGTAGTATAGAGCAGGCCGGGGCCGACGTCCTGACTTTC. The entire variable domain, with the rest obtained from reference TRBV19 and TRBJ2-6, is as follows: DGGITQSPKYLFRKEGQNVTLSCEQNLNHDAMYWYRQDPGQGLRLIYYSQIVNDFQKGDIAEGYSVSREKKESFPLTVTSAQKNPTAFYLCASSIEQAGADVLTFGAGSRLTVL.

This chain connects TRBV6-7 to TRBJ1-3; TRBD1 might be the D (5 bases). TRBV6-7 is an open reading frame whose function is uncertain. This CDR3 region has 11 residues. In DNA, the CDR3 is TGTGCAGCCCGGGGGGTGGACACCATATATTTT. It translates to CAARGVDTIYF.

In its sample, this clone was seen a few times. The genes are TRBV28 and TRBJ1-1; D possibly corresponds to TRBD1 (5 bases). The CDR3 totals 15 residues. The germline gives CDR1 MDHEN, CDR2 SYDVKM. Trimming stripped 3 bases from V and 3 bases from J, with 14 bases between. CDR3 sequence: CASSFRMGGDTEAFF. The CDR3 coding sequence is TGTGCCAGCAGTTTTCGGATGGGAGGGGACACTGAAGCTTTCTTT. Filled out from reference TRBV28 and TRBJ1-1, the complete variable domain reads DVKVTQSSRYLVKRTGEKVFLECVQDMDHENMFWYRQDPGLGLRLIYFSYDVKMKEKGDIPEGYSVSREKKERFSLILESASTNQTSMYLCASSFRMGGDTEAFFGQGTRLTVV.

This clone was counted a few times. The chain uses TRBV28 and TRBJ1-1; D is undetermined. Trimming stripped 10 bases from V and 3 bases from J, with 30 bases between. CDR3 length: 18 residues. Germline V gene lookup returns CDR1 MDHEN and CDR2 SYDVKM. The CDR3 loop is CATWSGRGWFRVDTEAFF. CDR3 nucleotide sequence: TGTGCCACCTGGTCAGGCCGTGGGTGGTTTCGTGTGGACACTGAAGCTTTCTTT.

The chain links TRBV14 to TRBJ2-7, with D unclear. V lost 1 base and J lost 0, with 7 bases in between. CDR3 length equals 14 residues. Germline values: CDR1 SGHDN, CDR2 FVKESK. The CDR3 is CASSQGKNSYEQYF. As DNA, the CDR3 is TGTGCCAGCAGCCAAGGAAAAAACTCCTACGAGCAGTACTTC.

This clone is classed as medium-sized (0.01 to 0.1%). The chain is built from TRBV7-2 and TRBJ1-1; D gene ambiguous. This CDR3 comprises 13 residues. Germline CDR1 is SGHTA and CDR2 is FQGNSA. Trimming took 5 bases from V and 0 from J, leaving 7 bases between them. The CDR3 sequence is CASSEGLNTEAFF. The DNA of the CDR3 is TGTGCCAGCAGCGAGGGTTTGAACACTGAAGCTTTCTTT.

This clone is termed medium-sized. V usage is TRBV28 and J usage is TRBJ2-1; no clear D. With 6 bases removed from V and 7 bases from J, the gap between germline ends came to 13 bases. CDR1 MDHEN and CDR2 SYDVKM come from the germline V gene. This CDR3 is 13 amino acids long. DNA for the CDR3: TGTGCCAGCAGCCGACCACAAACGAATGAGCAGTTCTTC. Translation: CASSRPQTNEQFF.

This clone is categorized as large. The V gene is TRBV11-3, the J gene TRBJ2-5, with 8 bases matching TRBD2. The germline gives CDR1 SGHNT, CDR2 YENEEA. J was trimmed by 2 bases and V by 1 base; bases with no gene match: 3. This CDR3 is built from 15 residues. Here the CDR3 DNA reads TGTGCCAGCAGCTTAGGCGGGAGGACACAAGAGACCCAGTACTTC. Translating it yields CASSLGGRTQETQYF.

This clone was detected only a few times. The rearrangement joins TRBV6-8 to TRBJ1-2, with a weak D call TRBD1 (6 bases). Germline lookup yields CDR1 MNHGY and CDR2 SAAAGT. The CDR3 covers 13 residues. The V end was cut by 8 bases, the J end by 5 bases, with 15 bases between. The CDR3 DNA sequence: TGTGCCAGCGGGGGCCGGGGGTCGTATGGCTACACCTTC. Its protein product is CASGGRGSYGYTF.

The gene calls are TRBV25-1 and TRBJ2-7; perhaps TRBD2 as D (6 bases). The CDR3 has 14 amino acids. The germline V and J ends were trimmed by 3 bases and 1 base, with 10 bases remaining between them. Germline CDR1 MGHDK, CDR2 SYGVNS. Here the CDR3 DNA reads TGTGCCAGCAGTGACGGGGGTTATTCCTACGAGCAGTACTTC. Translation gives CASSDGGYSYEQYF.